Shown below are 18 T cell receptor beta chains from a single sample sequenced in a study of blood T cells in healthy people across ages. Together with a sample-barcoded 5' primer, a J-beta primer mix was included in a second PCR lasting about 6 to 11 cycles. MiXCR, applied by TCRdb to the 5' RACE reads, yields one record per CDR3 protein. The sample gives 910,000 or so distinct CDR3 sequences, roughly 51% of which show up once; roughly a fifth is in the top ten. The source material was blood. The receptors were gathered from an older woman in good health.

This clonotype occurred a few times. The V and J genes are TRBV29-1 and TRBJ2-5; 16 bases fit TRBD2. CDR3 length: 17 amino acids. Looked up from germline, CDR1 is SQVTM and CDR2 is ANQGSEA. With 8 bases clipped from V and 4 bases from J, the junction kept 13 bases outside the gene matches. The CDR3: CSFWGTSGRAGSETQYF. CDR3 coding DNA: TGCAGCTTCTGGGGGACTAGCGGGAGGGCCGGGTCAGAGACCCAGTACTTC.

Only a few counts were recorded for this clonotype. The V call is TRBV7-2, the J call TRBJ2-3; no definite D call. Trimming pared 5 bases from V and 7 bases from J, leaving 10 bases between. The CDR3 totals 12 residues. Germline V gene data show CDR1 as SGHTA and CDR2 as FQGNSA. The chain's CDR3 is CASSIPSHTQYF. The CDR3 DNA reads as TGTGCCAGCAGCATCCCGTCACATACGCAGTATTTT.

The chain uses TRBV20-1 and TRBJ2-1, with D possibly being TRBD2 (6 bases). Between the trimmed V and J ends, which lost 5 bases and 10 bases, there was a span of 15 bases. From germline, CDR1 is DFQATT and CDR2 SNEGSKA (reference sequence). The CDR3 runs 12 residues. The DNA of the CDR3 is TGCAGTGCTGGGGAAGGGCGGGACGAGCAGTTCTTC. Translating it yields CSAGEGRDEQFF.

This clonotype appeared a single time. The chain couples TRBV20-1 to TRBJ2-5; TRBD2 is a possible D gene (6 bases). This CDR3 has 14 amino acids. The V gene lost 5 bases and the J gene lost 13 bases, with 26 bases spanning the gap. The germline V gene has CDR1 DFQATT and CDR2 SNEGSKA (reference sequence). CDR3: CSAYTLGGSYERYF. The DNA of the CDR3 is TGCAGTGCTTACACGCTGGGAGGATCCTACGAGCGGTACTTC.

CDR3 region: CATSRMTSGSYEQFF. For the CDR3, the DNA is TGTGCCACCAGCAGGATGACTAGCGGGAGCTATGAGCAGTTCTTC. The chain links TRBV15 to TRBJ2-1; 12 positions agree with TRBD2. This CDR3 has 15 residues. Germline loops: CDR1 LNHNV, CDR2 YYDKDF (reference sequence). The V gene end was trimmed by 3 bases and the J gene end by 8 bases; junction bases not matched to a gene: 5. The full variable domain, with the rest looked up from reference TRBV15 and TRBJ2-1, is DAMVIQNPRYQVTQFGKPVTLSCSQTLNHNVMYWYQQKSSQAPKLLFHYYDKDFNNEADTPDNFQSRRPNTSFCFLDIRSPGLGDTAMYLCATSRMTSGSYEQFFGPGTRLTVL.

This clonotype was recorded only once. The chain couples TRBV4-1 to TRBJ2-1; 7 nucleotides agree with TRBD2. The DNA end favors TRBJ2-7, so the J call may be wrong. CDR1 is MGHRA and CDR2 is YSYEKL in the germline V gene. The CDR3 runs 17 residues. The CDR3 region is CASSQVLWRGTYNEQYF. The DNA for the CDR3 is TGCGCCAGCAGCCAAGTATTGTGGCGGGGGACCTACAATGAGCAGTACTTC.

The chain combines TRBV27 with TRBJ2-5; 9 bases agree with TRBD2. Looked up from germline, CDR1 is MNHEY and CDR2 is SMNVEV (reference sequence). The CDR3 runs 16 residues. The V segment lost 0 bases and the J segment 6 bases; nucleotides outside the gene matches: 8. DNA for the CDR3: TGTGCCAGCAGTTTATCGGGGGCGGGAGGGCCTCAGACCCAGTACTTC. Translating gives CASSLSGAGGPQTQYF.

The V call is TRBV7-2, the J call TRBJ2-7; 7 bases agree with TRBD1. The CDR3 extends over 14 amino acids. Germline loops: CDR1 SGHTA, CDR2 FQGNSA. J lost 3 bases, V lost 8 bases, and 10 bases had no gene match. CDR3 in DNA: TGTGCCAGCGGAGGAGACAGGGCTCTCTACGAGCAGTACTTC. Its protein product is CASGGDRALYEQYF.

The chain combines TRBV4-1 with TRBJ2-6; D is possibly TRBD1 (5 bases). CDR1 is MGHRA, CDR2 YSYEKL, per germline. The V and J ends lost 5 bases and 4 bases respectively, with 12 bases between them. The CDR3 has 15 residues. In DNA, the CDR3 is TGCGCCAGCAGCACCCAGGGTATCGGGGCCAACGTCCTGACTTTC. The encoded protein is CASSTQGIGANVLTF.

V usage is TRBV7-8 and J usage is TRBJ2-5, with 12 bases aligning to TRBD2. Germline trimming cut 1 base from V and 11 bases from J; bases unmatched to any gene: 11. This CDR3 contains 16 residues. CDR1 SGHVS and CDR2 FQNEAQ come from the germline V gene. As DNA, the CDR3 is TGTGCCAGCAGCTTAGGGACTAGCGGGACGGACAATGAGCAGTACTTC. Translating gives CASSLGTSGTDNEQYF.

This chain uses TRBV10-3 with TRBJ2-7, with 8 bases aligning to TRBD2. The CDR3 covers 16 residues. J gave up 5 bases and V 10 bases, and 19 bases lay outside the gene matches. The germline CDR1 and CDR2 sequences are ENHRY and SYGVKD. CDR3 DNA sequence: TGTGCCACGCACGGGAGTGCCGGGACTAGATCCGACGAGCAGTACTTC. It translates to CATHGSAGTRSDEQYF.

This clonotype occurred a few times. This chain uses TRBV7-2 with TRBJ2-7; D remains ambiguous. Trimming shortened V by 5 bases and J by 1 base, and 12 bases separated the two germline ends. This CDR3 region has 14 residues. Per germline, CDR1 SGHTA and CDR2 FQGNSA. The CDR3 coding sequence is TGTGCCAGCAGCCTCACAACTTTTTCCTACGAGCAGTACTTC. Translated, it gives CASSLTTFSYEQYF.

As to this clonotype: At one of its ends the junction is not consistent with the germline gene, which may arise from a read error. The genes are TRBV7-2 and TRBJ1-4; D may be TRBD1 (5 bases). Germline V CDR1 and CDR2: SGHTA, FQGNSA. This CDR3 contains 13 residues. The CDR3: CASARDRNGKLFF. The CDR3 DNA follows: TGTGCCAGCGCCCGGGACCGAAATGGAAAACTGTTTTTT.

CDR3 in amino acids: CATQITGEDYEQYF. The CDR3 nucleotides are TGTGCCACCCAAATCACAGGGGAGGACTACGAGCAGTACTTC. This chain links TRBV6-5 with TRBJ2-7; possible D gene TRBD1, 7 bases. V was trimmed by 10 bases and J by 3 bases, leaving 19 bases between them. The CDR3 runs to 14 residues. Germline V CDR1 and CDR2: MNHEY, SVGAGI.

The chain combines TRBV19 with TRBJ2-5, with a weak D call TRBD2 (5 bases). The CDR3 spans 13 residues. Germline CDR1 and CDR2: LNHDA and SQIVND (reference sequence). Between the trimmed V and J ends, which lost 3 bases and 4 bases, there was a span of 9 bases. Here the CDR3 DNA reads TGTGCCAGTAGTATCTATGCGGGAGAGACCCAGTACTTC. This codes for CASSIYAGETQYF.

For the CDR3, the DNA is TGTGCCAGCAGCTGGGGGCTAGCGGGAACCTACGAGCAGTACTTC. Residues: CASSWGLAGTYEQYF. V usage is TRBV5-5 and J usage is TRBJ2-7, with 9 positions matching TRBD2. The germline gives CDR1 SGHKS, CDR2 YYEKEE (reference sequence). CDR3 length: 15 residues. V lost 3 bases, J lost 2 bases, and 6 bases stayed unmatched.

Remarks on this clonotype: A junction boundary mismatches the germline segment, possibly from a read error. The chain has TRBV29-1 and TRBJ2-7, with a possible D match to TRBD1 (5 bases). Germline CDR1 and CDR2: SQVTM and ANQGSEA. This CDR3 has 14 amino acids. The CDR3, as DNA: TGCCGCGTTGGAGTGGGGCAGGGATTCGGCGAGCAGTACTTC. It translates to CRVGVGQGFGEQYF.

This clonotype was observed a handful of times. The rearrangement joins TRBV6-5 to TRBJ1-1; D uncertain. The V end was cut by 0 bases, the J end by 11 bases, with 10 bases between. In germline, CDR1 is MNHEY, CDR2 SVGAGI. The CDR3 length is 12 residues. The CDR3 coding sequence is TGTGCCAGCAGTTACTCCTCATCTGTGGCTTTCTTT. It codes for CASSYSSSVAFF.